Below, one TCR beta chain is given with its context. Its antigen is not identified. This record belongs to a study of T-cell memory formation after mild COVID-19. At the level of the study: Across donors, TCR clusters were largely donor specific. Findings of the study overall: Day 15 to 85 contracting clones showed balanced CD4/CD8; day 15 to 37 expanders favored CD4+.

CDR1 is LGHNA and CDR2 is YSLEER in the germline V gene. The CDR3 sequence is 14 residues long. Trimming stripped 0 bases from V and 1 base from J, with 5 bases between. TCRdb re-called the 5' RACE reads with MiXCR, one entry per CDR3 protein. In the table there are under 200,000 distinct CDR3 sequences, around 30% of which are singletons. The clonotype comes from an adult woman who had mild COVID-19 (a few samples of this study predate the infection). Cell type and time point are not known. The chain couples TRBV4-3 to TRBJ2-3, with D uncertain. Sequencing was carried out using PBMCs or a T cell subset sorted from them (not recorded which). The CDR3 nucleotides are TGCGCCAGCAGCCAAGACGTCGGCACAGATACGCAGTATTTT. Translating gives CASSQDVGTDTQYF.